This T cell receptor (beta chain) was found in a study of CD8 T cells in ankylosing spondylitis. General observations from the study: Significantly higher representation of disease-linked clones was reported for matched ankylosing spondylitis synovial fluid. One TCR beta motif, made up of fewer than 10 highly homologous variants, appeared characteristic of ankylosing spondylitis blood. Relatively scarce in peripheral blood, disease-linked clones were CD8+.

The ends lost 4 bases at V and 7 bases at J; junction bases unmatched: 6. This CDR3 has 14 residues. The germline CDR1 and CDR2 sequences are DFQATT and SNEGSKA (reference sequence). This clonotype was seen many times. Its target is not known. Making the TCR beta libraries involved quantitative 5'-RACE with molecular barcodes. In TCRdb, the 5' RACE reads were re-called with MiXCR into one record per CDR3 protein. The sample contains under 150,000 distinct CDR3 sequences, about a tenth of which appear only once. The chain uses TRBV20-1 and TRBJ2-1; the match to TRBD2 covers 11 bases. Sequenced input: blood, either unsorted or a sorted T cell fraction (not recorded which). The origin of this receptor is a male donor with ankylosing spondylitis or in good health (not recorded which). As DNA, the CDR3 is TGCAGTGCTAAGACTAGCGGGAAGGTAAATGAGCAGTTCTTC. Amino acid sequence: CSAKTSGKVNEQFF.